Below are 17 T cell receptor beta chains sequenced from a single sample in a study of T cell clonality in common variable immunodeficiency. Sequencing used immunoSEQ multiplex PCR; TCRdb keeps in-frame clones, though not all of them. This sample shows approximately 58,000 clones and no singletons; 5.4% rests with the ten largest. The sequenced sample consisted of peripheral blood mononuclear cells. The receptors come from a person aged 18-69 years in good health.

This clone was counted ten times or more. The CDR3 is cut off 3 residues early in the read; its end comes from the germline J gene. This chain links TRBV10-1 with TRBJ2-2, with 10 bases aligning to TRBD2. Trimming at V came to 3 bases and at J to 3 bases, leaving 10 bases not matched to a gene. The CDR3 runs to 18 residues. Looked up from germline, CDR1 is WNHNN and CDR2 is SYGVQD (reference sequence). The CDR3 region is CASSDLASGSIDTGELFF. The DNA read from the CDR3 is TGCGCCAGCAGTGATTTGGCTAGCGGGAGTATAGACACCGGGGAG.

This clone was observed at least ten times. From the germline J gene comes the end of the CDR3, since the read stops 3 residues before it. V usage is TRBV6-2 or TRBV6-3 and J usage is TRBJ1-4; weak D call: TRBD1 (5 bases). The CDR3 is 14 amino acids. The germline CDR1 and CDR2 sequences are MNHEY and SVGEGT. Trimming removed 6 bases from V and 0 bases from J, with 8 bases in between. This CDR3 reads CASRQVPTNEKLFF. The covered CDR3 bases are TGTGCCAGCAGACAGGTCCCAACTAATGAAAAA.

This clone was seen many times. Read data end 3 residues before the CDR3 end; the end is taken from the germline J gene. This chain joins TRBV28 and TRBJ1-2, with 10 bases aligning to TRBD1. The CDR3 covers 17 residues. The ends lost 7 bases at V and 4 bases at J; junction bases unmatched: 15. Per the germline V gene, CDR1 is MDHEN and CDR2 is SYDVKM. The part of the CDR3 DNA that was read is TGTGCCAGCACCCTTAGCGGGACAGGGGTACTGGGCTATGGC. This sequence encodes CASTLSGTGVLGYG. The entire CDR3 sequence reads CASTLSGTGVLGYGYTF.

This clone was detected a few times. The read comes to an end 3 residues before the CDR3 does, leaving the germline J gene to fill in the end. The J gene is TRBJ1-5, the V gene TRBV5-5; TRBD1 matches 9 bases. In germline, CDR1 is SGHKS, CDR2 YYEKEE (reference sequence). The CDR3 has 14 residues. With 3 bases clipped from V and 7 bases from J, the junction kept 5 bases outside the gene matches. The CDR3 region is CASSWGQGPQPQHF. Incomplete CDR3 DNA: TGTGCCAGCAGCTGGGGACAGGGCCCCCAGCCC. Looking up the rest from reference TRBV5-5 and TRBJ1-5 gives the full variable domain: DAGVTQSPTHLIKTRGQQVTLRCSPISGHKSVSWYQQVLGQGPQFIFQYYEKEERGRGNFPDRFSARQFPNYSSELNVNALLLGDSALYLCASSWGQGPQPQHFGDGTRLSIL.

This clone was recorded many times. The read gets to within 3 residues of the CDR3 end, and the germline J gene fills in the rest. The V and J genes are TRBV20-1 and TRBJ1-2; D might be TRBD1 (6 bases). V lost 4 bases to trimming and J lost 4 bases, with 10 bases between them. Germline V CDR1 and CDR2: DFQATT, SNEGSKA (reference sequence). This CDR3 has 12 amino acids. The CDR3 is CSATGQTYGYTF. The CDR3 DNA, read in part, is TGCAGTGCTACCGGACAGACCTATGGC.

This clone has ten or more counts. The CDR3 end lies 3 residues beyond the end of the read and is filled in from the germline J gene. The gene calls are TRBV12-5 and TRBJ2-2, with TRBD1 matching over 10 bases. The CDR3 has 15 amino acids. V gave up 6 bases and J gave up 3 bases; unmatched junction bases: 4. CDR1 is LGHNT and CDR2 is FRNRAP in the germline V gene. The covered CDR3 bases are TGTGCTAGTGGCCCGGGACAGGGGCACACCGGGGAG. It is translated as CASGPGQGHTGE. The CDR3, in full, reads CASGPGQGHTGELFF.

Notes on this clone: With the read ending 3 residues before the CDR3 end, the germline J gene is used to fill in that end. The chain links TRBV5-1 to TRBJ1-5, with 12 bases identical to TRBD1. Germline CDR1 SGHRS, CDR2 YFSETQ. The length of the CDR3 is 16 residues. The V and J ends lost 2 bases and 9 bases, in that order; junction bases with no gene match: 9. The sequenced part of the CDR3 DNA is TGCGCCAGCAGCTTAGGGACAGGGGGCCCGGAGGCGCCC. Its protein is CASSLGTGGPEAP. The full-length CDR3 reads as CASSLGTGGPEAPQHF.

This clone was observed many times. The read halts 3 residues ahead of the CDR3 end, with the missing end drawn from the germline J gene. The genes are TRBV6-1 and TRBJ2-3, with 10 nucleotides matching TRBD2. Per the germline V gene, CDR1 is MNHNS and CDR2 is SASEGT. The CDR3 consists of 17 residues. Germline trimming cut 2 bases from V and 2 bases from J; bases unmatched to any gene: 7. Here the CDR3 reads CASSELGAGGITDTQYF. CDR3 DNA (partial): TGTGCCAGCAGTGAACTGGGAGCGGGAGGGATCACAGATACG.

This clone was found many times. The CDR3 is cut off 3 residues early in the read; its end comes from the germline J gene. The chain has TRBV20-1 and TRBJ2-7; D is undetermined. The CDR3 is 14 residues long. V shed 0 bases and J shed 0 bases, with 9 bases lying between them. Per germline, CDR1 DFQATT and CDR2 SNEGSKA (reference sequence). The CDR3 DNA, read in part, is TGCAGTGCTAGAGATATATTCCTCTCCTACGAG. Its translation: CSARDIFLSYE. The CDR3, in full, reads CSARDIFLSYEQYF.

The sample holds many counts of this clone. Read data end 3 residues before the CDR3 end; the end is taken from the germline J gene. The rearrangement joins TRBV29-1 to TRBJ1-2; no firm D call. The CDR3 length is 14 residues. The V and J ends lost 2 bases and 3 bases respectively, with 13 bases between them. Germline CDR1 is SQVTM and CDR2 is ANQGSEA. CDR3 DNA, as far as it was read: TGCAGCGTTGAACGGAGCTCCAGGTACTATGGC. As protein: CSVERSSRYYG. The CDR3 as a whole reads CSVERSSRYYGYTF.

This clone was seen many times. Sequencing ends 3 residues short of the CDR3 end; the germline J gene provides the rest. The genes are TRBV6-2 or TRBV6-3 and TRBJ2-5; TRBD2 is a possible D gene (6 bases). Looked up from germline, CDR1 is MNHEY and CDR2 is SVGEGT. The CDR3 runs 16 residues. Trimming removed 5 bases at V and 1 base at J, with 17 bases between. The covered CDR3 bases are TGTGCCAGCAGTCCGAATTGGGGACTGCTCCAAGAGACC. This translates into CASSPNWGLLQET. The entire CDR3 sequence reads CASSPNWGLLQETQYF.

There are a few counts of this clone. Incomplete CDR3 DNA: TGCAGTGCTTCGGGACAGACCTACGAG. Protein product: CSASGQTYE. The CDR3 reads in full as CSASGQTYEQYF. The chain employs TRBV20-1 and TRBJ2-7; 7 bases line up with TRBD1. The read terminates 3 residues ahead of where the CDR3 ends, so the germline J gene completes it. The length of the CDR3 is 12 residues. Germline V CDR1 and CDR2: DFQATT, SNEGSKA (reference sequence). The V and J ends lost 5 bases and 2 bases, in that order; junction bases with no gene match: 3.

Ten or more counts support this clone. The read gets to within 3 residues of the CDR3 end, and the germline J gene fills in the rest. The chain is built from TRBV20-1 and TRBJ2-2; the D gene is possibly TRBD1 (5 bases). The V and J ends lost 1 base and 2 bases respectively, with 8 bases between them. This CDR3 region has 14 residues. Germline V gene data show CDR1 as DFQATT and CDR2 as SNEGSKA (reference sequence). The covered CDR3 bases are TGCAGTGCTAGAGGGGGCGTTAACACCGGGGAG. Translation gives CSARGGVNTGE. The entire CDR3 protein reads CSARGGVNTGELFF.

This clone was observed many times. Sequencing ends 3 residues short of the CDR3 end; the germline J gene provides the rest. The J gene is TRBJ2-7, the V gene TRBV19; 11 bases agree with TRBD1. CDR3 size: 16 residues. Germline V gene data show CDR1 as LNHDA and CDR2 as SQIVND (reference sequence). Germline trimming cut 5 bases from V and 1 base from J; bases unmatched to any gene: 7. Partial CDR3 DNA: TGTGCCAGTAGTCAATCTCGGGACAGGGGGTCCTACGAG. This encodes CASSQSRDRGSYE. The CDR3, in full, reads CASSQSRDRGSYEQYF.

This clone was seen ten or more times. This chain's CDR3 is CSARNPGGSGPGRETQYF. The covered CDR3 bases are TGCAGTGCTAGGAACCCCGGGGGTAGCGGGCCCGGGCGGGAGACC. The gene calls are TRBV20-1 and TRBJ2-5; TRBD2 agrees at 7 bases. The DNA ends 3 residues before the CDR3 does, and the rest of the CDR3 is filled in from the germline J gene. There are 18 residues in the CDR3. CDR1 is DFQATT and CDR2 is SNEGSKA in the germline V gene (reference sequence). V lost 3 bases and J lost 5; bases outside the gene matches: 21.

This clone was picked up many times. The read gets to within 3 residues of the CDR3 end, and the germline J gene fills in the rest. J is TRBJ2-7 and V is TRBV20-1; 9 nucleotides align to TRBD2. The germline gives CDR1 DFQATT, CDR2 SNEGSKA (reference sequence). Unmatched junction bases numbered 14, after V lost 3 bases and J lost 2 bases. The CDR3 covers 17 residues. The CDR3 is CSARTIGGLATAYEQYF. The sequenced CDR3 bases are TGCAGTGCTAGGACAATCGGGGGACTAGCAACGGCCTACGAG.

This clone was picked up many times. The read ends 3 residues shy of where the CDR3 ends; the end is completed using the germline J gene. The chain recombines TRBV7-6 with TRBJ2-7; TRBD1 agrees at 9 bases. The CDR3 runs 15 residues. The germline CDR1 and CDR2 sequences are SGHVS and FNYEAQ. J gave up 2 bases and V 5 bases, and 7 bases lay outside the gene matches. The part of the CDR3 DNA that was read is TGTGCCAGCAGCCCTTTGGACAGGGGCACCTACGAG. It yields the protein CASSPLDRGTYE. The complete CDR3 protein is CASSPLDRGTYEQYF.